This TCR beta chain was recorded in a study of shared clonotypes between healthy human individuals. CD45RO-negative CD8 cells positively selected for CCR7 made up the naive population, which excluded terminally differentiated effector memory CD45RA+ cells. General study points: Non-shared clonotypes had lower generation probabilities than those shared by all four donors. The study generally estimated greater richness for naive than memory subsets.

Authors' analysis steps: ImmunoSEQ only sent back junction sequences with no quality scores, so filtering was done differently. Profiled with immunoSEQ multiplex PCR; TCRdb holds only in-frame clones, not every one. V, J and clone size reflect that table, while D and trimming were determined from the DNA. The profile shows about 2.1 million clones, around 93% of them singletons. The CDR3 totals 13 residues. Germline V gene lookup returns CDR1 MNHEY and CDR2 SMNVEV (reference sequence). J was trimmed by 5 bases and V by 4 bases; bases with no gene match: 5. Concerning this clone: What it binds is not known.

The sequence was obtained from a man between 18 and 29 years old in good health. Some clones in this sample may be carry-over from other donors' samples. The chain recombines TRBV27 with TRBJ2-7, with TRBD1 identical over 7 bases. Sample: naive CD8+ T cells from PBMCs. The CDR3 region has the DNA TGTGCCAGCAGTTCCCGACAGGGCAACGAGCAGTACTTC. Its protein product is CASSSRQGNEQYF.